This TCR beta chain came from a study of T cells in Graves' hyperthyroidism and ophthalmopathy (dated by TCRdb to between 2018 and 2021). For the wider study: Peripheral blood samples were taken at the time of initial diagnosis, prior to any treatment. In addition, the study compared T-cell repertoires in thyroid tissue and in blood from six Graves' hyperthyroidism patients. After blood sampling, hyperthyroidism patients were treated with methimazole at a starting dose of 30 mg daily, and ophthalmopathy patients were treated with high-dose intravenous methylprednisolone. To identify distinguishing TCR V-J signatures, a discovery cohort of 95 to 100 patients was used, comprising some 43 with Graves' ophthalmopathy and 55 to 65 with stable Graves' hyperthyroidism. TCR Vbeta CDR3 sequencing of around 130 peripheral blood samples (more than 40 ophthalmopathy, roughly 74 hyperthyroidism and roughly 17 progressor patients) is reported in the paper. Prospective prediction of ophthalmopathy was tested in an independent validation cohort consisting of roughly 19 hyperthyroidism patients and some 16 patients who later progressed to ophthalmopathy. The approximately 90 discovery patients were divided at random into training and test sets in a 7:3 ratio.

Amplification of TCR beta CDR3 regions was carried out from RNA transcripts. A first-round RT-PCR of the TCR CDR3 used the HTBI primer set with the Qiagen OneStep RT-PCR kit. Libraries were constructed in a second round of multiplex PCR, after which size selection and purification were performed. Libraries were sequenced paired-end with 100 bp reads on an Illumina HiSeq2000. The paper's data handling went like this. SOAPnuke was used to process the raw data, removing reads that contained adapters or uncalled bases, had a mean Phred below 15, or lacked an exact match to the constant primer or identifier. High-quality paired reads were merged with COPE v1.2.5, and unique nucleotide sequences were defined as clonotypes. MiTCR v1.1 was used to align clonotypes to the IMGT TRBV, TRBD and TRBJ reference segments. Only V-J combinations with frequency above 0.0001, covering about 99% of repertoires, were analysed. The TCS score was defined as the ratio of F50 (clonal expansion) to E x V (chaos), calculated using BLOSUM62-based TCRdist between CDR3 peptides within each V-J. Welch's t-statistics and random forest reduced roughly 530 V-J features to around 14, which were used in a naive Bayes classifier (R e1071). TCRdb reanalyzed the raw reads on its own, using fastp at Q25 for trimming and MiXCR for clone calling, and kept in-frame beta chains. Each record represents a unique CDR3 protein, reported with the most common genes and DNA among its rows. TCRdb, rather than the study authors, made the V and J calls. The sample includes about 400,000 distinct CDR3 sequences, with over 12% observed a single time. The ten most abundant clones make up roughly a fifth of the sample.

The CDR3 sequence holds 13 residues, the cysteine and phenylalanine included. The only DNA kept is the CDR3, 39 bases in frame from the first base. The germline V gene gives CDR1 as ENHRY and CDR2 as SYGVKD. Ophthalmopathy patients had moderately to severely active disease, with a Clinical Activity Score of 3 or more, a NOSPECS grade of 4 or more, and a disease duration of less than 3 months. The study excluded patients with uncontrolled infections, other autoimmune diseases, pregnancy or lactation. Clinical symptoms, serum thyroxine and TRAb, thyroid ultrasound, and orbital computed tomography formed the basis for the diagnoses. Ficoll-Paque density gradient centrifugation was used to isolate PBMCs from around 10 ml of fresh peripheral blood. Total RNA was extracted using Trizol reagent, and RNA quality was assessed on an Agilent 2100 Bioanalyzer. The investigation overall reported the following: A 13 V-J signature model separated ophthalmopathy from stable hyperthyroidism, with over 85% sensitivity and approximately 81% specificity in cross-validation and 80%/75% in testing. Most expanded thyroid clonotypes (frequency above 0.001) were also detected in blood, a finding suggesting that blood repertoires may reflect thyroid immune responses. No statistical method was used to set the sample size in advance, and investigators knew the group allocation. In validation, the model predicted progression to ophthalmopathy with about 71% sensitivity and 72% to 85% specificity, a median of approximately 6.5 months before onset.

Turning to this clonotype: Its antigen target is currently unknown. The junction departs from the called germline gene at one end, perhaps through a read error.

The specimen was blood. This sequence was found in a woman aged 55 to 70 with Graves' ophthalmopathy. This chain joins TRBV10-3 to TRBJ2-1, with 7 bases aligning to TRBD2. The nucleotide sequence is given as TGTGCCATCAGGGAGTCTAGCGGCAATGAGCAGTTCTTC. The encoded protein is CAIRESSGNEQFF.